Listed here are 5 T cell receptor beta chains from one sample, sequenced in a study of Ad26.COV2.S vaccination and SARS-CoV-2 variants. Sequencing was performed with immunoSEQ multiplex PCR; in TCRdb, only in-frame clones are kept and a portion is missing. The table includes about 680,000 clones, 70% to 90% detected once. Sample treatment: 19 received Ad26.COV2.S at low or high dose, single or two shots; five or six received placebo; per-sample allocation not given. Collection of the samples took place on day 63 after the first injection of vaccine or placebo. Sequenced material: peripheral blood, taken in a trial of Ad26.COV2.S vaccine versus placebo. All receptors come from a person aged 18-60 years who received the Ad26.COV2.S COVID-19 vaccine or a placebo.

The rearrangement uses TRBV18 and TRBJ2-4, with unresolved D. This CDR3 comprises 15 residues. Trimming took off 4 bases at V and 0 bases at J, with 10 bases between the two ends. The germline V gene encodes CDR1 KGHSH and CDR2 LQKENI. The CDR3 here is CASSQERLAKNIQYF. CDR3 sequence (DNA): TGTGCCAGCTCACAAGAGAGGTTAGCCAAAAACATTCAGTACTTC.

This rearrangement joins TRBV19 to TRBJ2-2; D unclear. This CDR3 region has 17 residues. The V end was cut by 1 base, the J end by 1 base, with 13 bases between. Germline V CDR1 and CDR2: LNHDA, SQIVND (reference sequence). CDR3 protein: CASSIVLTLGNTGELFF. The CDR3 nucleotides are TGTGCCAGTAGTATAGTCCTCACCCTGGGGAACACCGGGGAGCTGTTTTTT.

Here the CDR3 DNA reads TGTGCCAGCATCCACGGGCCAGACACAGATACGCAGTATTTT. This gives the protein CASIHGPDTDTQYF. This chain connects TRBV11-2 to TRBJ2-3; no reliable D call. The CDR3 loop spans 14 amino acids. The germline gives CDR1 SGHAT, CDR2 FQNNGV. V lost 7 bases and J lost 2, with 13 bases in between.

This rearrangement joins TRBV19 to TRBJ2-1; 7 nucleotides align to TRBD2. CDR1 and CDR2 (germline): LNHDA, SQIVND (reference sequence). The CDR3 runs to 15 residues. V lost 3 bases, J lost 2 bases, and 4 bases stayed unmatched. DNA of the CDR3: TGTGCCAGTAGTATGGCGGGGGTGACCTACAATGAGCAGTTCTTC. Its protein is CASSMAGVTYNEQFF.

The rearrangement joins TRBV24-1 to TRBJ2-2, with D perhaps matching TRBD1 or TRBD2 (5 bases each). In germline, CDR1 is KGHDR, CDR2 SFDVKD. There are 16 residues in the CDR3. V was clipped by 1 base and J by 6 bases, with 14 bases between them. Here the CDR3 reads CATSDFKAVGAGELFF. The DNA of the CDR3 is TGTGCCACCAGTGATTTTAAGGCGGTGGGGGCCGGGGAGCTGTTTTTT.